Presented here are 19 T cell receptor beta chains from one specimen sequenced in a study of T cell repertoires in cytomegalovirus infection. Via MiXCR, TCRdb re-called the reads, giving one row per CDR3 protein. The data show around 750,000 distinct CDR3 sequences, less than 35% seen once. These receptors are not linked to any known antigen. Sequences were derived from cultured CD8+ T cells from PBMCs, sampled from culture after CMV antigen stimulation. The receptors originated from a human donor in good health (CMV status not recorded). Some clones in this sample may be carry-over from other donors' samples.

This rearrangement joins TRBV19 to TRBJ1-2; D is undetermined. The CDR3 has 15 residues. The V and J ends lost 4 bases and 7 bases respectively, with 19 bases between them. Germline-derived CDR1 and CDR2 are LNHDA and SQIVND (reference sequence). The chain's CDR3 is CASSTGLSRLGGYTF. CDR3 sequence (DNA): TGTGCCAGTAGTACGGGATTATCCAGGTTGGGTGGCTACACCTTC.

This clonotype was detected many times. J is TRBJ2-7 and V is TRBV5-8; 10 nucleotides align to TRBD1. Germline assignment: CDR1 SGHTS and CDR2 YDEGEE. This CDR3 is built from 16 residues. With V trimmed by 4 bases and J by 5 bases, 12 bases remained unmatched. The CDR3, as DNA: TGTGCCAGCAGCCCGGGACAGGGGCCTCTAACGGACGAGCAGTACGTC. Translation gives CASSPGQGPLTDEQYV.

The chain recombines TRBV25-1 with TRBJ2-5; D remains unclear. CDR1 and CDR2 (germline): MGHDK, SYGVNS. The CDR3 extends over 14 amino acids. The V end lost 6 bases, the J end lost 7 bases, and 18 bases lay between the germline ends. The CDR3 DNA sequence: TGTGCCAGCAGAGGATGGACGGAAAAAGGGACCCAGTACTTC. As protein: CASRGWTEKGTQYF.

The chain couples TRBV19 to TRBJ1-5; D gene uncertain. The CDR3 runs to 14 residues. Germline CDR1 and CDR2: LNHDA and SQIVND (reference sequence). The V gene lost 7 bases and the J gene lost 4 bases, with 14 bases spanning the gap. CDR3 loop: CASTSWVGNQPQHF. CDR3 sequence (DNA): TGTGCCAGTACCTCTTGGGTGGGAAATCAGCCCCAGCATTTT.

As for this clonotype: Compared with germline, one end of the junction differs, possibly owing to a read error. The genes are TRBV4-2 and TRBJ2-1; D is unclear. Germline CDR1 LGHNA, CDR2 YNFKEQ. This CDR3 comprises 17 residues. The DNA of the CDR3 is TGTGCCAGCAGTCAAGACGGAAGCCGGGCTAGCTACAATGAGCAGTTCTTC. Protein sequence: CASSQDGSRASYNEQFF.

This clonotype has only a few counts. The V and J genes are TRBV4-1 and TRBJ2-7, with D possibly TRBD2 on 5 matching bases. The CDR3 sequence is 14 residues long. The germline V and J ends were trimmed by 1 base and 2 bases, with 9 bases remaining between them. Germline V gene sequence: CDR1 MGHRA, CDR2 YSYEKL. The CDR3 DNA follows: TGCGCCAGCAGCCAAGGCAGCGGTACCTACGAGCAGTACGTC. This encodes CASSQGSGTYEQYV.

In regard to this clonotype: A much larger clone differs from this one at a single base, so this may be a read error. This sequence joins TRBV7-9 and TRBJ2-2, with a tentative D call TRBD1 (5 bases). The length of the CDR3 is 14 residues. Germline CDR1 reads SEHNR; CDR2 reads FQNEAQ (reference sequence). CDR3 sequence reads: CANSLQGAAGELFF. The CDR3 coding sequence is TGTGCCAACAGCTTACAAGGGGCGGCTGGGGAGCTGTTTTTT.

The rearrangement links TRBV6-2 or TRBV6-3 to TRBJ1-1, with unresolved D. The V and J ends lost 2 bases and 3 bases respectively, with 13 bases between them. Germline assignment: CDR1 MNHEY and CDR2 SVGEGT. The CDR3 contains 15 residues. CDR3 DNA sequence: TGTGCCAGCAGTTACCCCTTAGGAAGGGACACTGAAGCTTTCTTT. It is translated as CASSYPLGRDTEAFF.

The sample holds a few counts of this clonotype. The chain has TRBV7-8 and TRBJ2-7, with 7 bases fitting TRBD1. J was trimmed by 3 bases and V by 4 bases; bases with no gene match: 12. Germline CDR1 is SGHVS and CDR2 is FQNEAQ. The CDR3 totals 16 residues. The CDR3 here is CASSSLEVQGDYEQYF. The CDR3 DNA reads TGTGCCAGCAGCTCCCTCGAGGTGCAGGGGGACTACGAGCAGTACTTC.

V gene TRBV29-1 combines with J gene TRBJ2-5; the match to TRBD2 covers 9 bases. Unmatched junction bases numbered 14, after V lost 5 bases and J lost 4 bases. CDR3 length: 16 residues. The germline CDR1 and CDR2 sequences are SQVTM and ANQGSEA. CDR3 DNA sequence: TGCAGCGTTCCGCTAGCGGGGCCCCACGGGGGAGAGACCCAGTACTTC. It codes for CSVPLAGPHGGETQYF.

CDR3 protein: CASSSVDRVPYEQYF. Written as DNA, the CDR3 is TGCGCCAGCAGCTCGGTGGACAGGGTCCCCTACGAGCAGTACTTC. The chain recombines TRBV5-1 with TRBJ2-7; the match to TRBD1 covers 8 bases. CDR3 length equals 15 residues. Per germline, CDR1 SGHRS and CDR2 YFSETQ. The V segment lost 3 bases and the J segment 2 bases; nucleotides outside the gene matches: 7.

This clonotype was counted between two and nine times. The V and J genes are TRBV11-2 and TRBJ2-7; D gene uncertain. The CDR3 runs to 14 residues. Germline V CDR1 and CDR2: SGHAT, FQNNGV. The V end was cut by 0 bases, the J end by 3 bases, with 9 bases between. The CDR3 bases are TGTGCCAGCAGCTTAGAGCAGGATATCTACGAGCAGTACTTC. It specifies CASSLEQDIYEQYF.

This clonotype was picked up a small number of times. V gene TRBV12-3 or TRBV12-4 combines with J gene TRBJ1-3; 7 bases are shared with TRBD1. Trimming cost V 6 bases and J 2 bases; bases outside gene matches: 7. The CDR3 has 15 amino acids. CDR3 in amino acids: CASRATGNAGNTIYF. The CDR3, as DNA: TGTGCCAGCAGGGCGACAGGGAACGCTGGAAACACCATATATTTT.

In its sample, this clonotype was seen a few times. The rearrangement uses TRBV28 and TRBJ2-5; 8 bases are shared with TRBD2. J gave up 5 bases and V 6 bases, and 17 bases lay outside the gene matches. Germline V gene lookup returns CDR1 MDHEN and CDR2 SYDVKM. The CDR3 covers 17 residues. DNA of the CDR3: TGTGCCAGCAGCCGACTGGGCGGGGGGCCCTTTAGGGAGACCCAGTACTTC. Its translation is CASSRLGGGPFRETQYF.

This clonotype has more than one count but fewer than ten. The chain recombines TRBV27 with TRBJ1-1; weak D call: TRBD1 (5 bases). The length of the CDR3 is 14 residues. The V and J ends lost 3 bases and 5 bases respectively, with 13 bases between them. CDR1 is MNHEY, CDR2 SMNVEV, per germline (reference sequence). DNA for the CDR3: TGTGCCAGCAGTTTGGGGGGGAACCCTACTGAAGCTTTCTTT. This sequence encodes CASSLGGNPTEAFF.

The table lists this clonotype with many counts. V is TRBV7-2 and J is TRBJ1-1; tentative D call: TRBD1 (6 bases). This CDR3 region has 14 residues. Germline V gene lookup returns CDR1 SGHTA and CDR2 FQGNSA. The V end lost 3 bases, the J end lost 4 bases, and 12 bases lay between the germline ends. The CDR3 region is CASSFAGVGTEAFF. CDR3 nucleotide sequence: TGTGCCAGCAGCTTCGCAGGGGTCGGCACTGAAGCTTTCTTT.

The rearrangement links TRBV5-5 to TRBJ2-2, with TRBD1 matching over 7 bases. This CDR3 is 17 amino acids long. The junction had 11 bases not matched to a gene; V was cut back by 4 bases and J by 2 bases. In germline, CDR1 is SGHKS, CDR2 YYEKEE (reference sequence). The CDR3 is CASSRKTGIPNTGELFF. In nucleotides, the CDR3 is TGTGCCAGCAGCAGAAAGACAGGGATCCCAAACACCGGGGAGCTGTTTTTT. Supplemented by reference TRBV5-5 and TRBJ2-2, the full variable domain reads DAGVTQSPTHLIKTRGQQVTLRCSPISGHKSVSWYQQVLGQGPQFIFQYYEKEERGRGNFPDRFSARQFPNYSSELNVNALLLGDSALYLCASSRKTGIPNTGELFFGEGSRLTVL.

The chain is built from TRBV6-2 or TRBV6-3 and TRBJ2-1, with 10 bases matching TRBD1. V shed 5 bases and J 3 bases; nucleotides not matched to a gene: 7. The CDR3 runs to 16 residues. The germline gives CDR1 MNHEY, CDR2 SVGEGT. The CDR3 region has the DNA TGTGCCAGCAGTACGACAGGGGGCCCTTACTACAATGAGCAGTTCTTC. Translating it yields CASSTTGGPYYNEQFF.

This CDR3 reads CASSSSGGIYNEQFF. The CDR3 DNA reads TGTGCCAGCAGCTCTAGCGGGGGGATCTACAATGAGCAGTTCTTC. The V gene is TRBV5-6, the J gene TRBJ2-1; 11 bases match TRBD2. In germline, CDR1 is SGHDT, CDR2 YYEEEE. The CDR3 covers 15 residues. Germline trimming cut 3 bases from V and 3 bases from J; bases unmatched to any gene: 2.